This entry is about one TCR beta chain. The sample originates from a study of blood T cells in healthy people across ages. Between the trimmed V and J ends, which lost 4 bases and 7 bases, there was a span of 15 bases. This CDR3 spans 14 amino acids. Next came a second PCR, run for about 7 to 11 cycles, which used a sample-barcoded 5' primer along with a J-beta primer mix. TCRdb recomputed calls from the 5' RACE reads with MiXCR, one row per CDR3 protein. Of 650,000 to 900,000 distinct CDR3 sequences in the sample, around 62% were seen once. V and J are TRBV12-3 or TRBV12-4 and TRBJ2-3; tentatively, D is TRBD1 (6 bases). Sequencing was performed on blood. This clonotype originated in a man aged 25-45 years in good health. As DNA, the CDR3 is TGTGCCAGCAGTTCCCGGGACACCCCTTATACGCAGTATTTT. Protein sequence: CASSSRDTPYTQYF.